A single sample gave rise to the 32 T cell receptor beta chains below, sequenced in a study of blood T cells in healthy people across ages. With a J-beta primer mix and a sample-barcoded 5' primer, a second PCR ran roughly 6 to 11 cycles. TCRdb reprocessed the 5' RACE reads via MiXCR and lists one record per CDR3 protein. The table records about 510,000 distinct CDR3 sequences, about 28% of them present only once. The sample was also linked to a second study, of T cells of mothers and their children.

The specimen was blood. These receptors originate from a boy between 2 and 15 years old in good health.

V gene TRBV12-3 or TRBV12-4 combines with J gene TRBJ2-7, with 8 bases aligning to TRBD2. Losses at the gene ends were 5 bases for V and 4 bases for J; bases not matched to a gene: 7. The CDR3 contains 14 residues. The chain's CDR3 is CASSASGRVYEQYF. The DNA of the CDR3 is TGTGCCAGCAGTGCCTCCGGGAGGGTTTACGAGCAGTACTTC.

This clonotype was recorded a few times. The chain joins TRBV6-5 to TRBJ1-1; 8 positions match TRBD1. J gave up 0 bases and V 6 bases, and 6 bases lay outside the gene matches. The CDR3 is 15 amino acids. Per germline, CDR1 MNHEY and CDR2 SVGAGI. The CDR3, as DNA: TGTGCCAGCAGGTCACAGGGGGAGGTGAACACTGAAGCTTTCTTT. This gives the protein CASRSQGEVNTEAFF.

CDR3 sequence: CASSLAWSGSYEQYF. CDR3 nucleotides: TGTGCCAGCAGTTTAGCCTGGTCGGGGTCCTACGAGCAGTACTTC. The V gene is TRBV12-3 or TRBV12-4, the J gene TRBJ2-7; tentative D call: TRBD2 (5 bases). Trimming took off 0 bases at V and 1 base at J, with 10 bases between the two ends. CDR3 length: 15 amino acids.

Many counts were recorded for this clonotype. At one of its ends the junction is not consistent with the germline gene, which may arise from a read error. This CDR3 reads CASSLVGRETQYF. The CDR3 nucleotides are TGTGCCAGCAGCTTAGTGGGGAGAGAGACCCAGTACTTC. The genes are TRBV12-3 or TRBV12-4 and TRBJ2-5; tentatively, D is TRBD2 (5 bases). This CDR3 is 13 amino acids long.

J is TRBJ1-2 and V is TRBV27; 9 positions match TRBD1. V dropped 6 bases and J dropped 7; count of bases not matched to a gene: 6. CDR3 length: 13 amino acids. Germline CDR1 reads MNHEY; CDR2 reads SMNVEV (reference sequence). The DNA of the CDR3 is TGTGCCAGCAGGACAGGGGGGCTGGCTGGCTACACCTTC. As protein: CASRTGGLAGYTF.

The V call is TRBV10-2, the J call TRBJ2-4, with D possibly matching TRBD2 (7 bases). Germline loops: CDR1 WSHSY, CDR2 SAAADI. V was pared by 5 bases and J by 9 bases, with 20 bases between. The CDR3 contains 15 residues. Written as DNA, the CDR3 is TGCGCCAGCAGTTCCTACGATGCGGGGGCTAGCATTCAGTACTTC. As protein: CASSSYDAGASIQYF.

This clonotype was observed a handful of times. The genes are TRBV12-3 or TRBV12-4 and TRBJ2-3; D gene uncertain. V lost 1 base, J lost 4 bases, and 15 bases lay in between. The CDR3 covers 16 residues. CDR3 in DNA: TGTGCCAGCAGTTTAGTTGGGCTAGAAGTCGCAGATACGCAGTATTTT. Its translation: CASSLVGLEVADTQYF.

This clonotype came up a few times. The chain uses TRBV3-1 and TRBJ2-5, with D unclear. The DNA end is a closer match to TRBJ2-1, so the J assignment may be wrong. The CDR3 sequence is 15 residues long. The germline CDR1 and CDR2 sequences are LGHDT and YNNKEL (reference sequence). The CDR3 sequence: CASSQPTGERDEQFF. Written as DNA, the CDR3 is TGTGCCAGCAGCCAACCAACTGGGGAAAGGGATGAGCAGTTCTTC.

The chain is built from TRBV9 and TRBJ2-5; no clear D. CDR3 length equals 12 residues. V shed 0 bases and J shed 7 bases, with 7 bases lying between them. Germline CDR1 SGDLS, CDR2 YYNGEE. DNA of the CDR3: TGTGCCAGCAGCGTAGGAGGTGGGACCCAGTACTTC. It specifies CASSVGGGTQYF.

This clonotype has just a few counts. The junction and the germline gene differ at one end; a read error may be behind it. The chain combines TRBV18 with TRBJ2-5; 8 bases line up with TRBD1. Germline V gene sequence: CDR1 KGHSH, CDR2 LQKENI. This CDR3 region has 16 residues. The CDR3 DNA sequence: TGTGCCAGCTCCCCACCGGGACAGGCTCTCCGCGAGACCCAGTACTTC. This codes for CASSPPGQALRETQYF.

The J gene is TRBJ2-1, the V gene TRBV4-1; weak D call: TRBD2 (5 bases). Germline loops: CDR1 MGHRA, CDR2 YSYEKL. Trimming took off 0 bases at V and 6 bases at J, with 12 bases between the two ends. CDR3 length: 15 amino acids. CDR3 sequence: CASSQEGSRANEQFF. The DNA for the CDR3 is TGCGCCAGCAGCCAAGAAGGGAGCCGGGCCAATGAGCAGTTCTTC.

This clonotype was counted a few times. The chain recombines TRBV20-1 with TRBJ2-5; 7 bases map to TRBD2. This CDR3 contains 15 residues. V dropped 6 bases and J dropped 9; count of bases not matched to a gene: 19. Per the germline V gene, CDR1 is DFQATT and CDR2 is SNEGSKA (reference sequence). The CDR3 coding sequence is TGCAGTGCGACACCCCCGACTAGCCCCGAATGGGCCCAGTACTTC. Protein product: CSATPPTSPEWAQYF.

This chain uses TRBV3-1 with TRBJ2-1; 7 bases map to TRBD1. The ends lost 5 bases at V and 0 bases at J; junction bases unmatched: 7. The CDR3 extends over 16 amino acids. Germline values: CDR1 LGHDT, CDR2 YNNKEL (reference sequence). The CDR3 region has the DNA TGTGCCAGCAGCTTCCATCGACAGGGCTCCTACAATGAGCAGTTCTTC. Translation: CASSFHRQGSYNEQFF.

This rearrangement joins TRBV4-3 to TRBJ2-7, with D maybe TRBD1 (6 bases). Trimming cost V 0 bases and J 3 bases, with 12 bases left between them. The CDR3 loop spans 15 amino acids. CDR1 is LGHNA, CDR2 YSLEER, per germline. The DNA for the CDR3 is TGCGCCAGCAGCCAAGAAGCTGGGGGCTACTACGAGCAGTACTTC. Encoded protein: CASSQEAGGYYEQYF.

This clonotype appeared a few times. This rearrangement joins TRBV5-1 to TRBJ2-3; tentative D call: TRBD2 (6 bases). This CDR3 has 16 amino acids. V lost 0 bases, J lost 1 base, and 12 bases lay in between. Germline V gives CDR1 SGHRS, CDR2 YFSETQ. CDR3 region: CASSLGIGGGTDTQYF. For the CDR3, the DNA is TGCGCCAGCAGCTTGGGAATCGGGGGAGGCACAGATACGCAGTATTTT.

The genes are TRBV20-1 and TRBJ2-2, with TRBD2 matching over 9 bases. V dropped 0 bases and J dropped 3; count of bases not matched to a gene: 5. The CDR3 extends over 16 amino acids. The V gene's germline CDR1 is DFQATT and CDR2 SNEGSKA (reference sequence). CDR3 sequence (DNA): TGCAGTGCTAGAGATCTACTAGCGGGCGACACCGGGGAGCTGTTTTTT. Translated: CSARDLLAGDTGELFF.

The CDR3 is CASSLREAGGLGEQFF. For the CDR3, the DNA is TGTGCCAGCAGCCTCCGGGAGGCGGGGGGTTTGGGGGAGCAGTTCTTC. The V and J genes are TRBV7-9 and TRBJ2-5; 8 bases match TRBD2. With the DNA end fitting TRBJ2-1 better, the J assignment may be wrong. CDR1 and CDR2 from the germline V gene are SEHNR and FQNEAQ (reference sequence). This CDR3 region has 16 residues.

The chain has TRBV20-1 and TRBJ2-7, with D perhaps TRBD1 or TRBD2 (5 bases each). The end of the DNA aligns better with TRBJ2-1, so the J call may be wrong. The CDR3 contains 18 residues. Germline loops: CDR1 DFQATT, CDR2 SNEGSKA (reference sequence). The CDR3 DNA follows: TGCAGTGCTAGAGAGAGATACTTGGGGCTAGCAGTGGCGGATGAGCAGTTCTTC. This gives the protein CSARERYLGLAVADEQFF.

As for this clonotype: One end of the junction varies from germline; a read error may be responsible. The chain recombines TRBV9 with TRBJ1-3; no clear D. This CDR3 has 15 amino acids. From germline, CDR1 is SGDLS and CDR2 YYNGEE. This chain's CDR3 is CASSSGRKAGNTVYF. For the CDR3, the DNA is TGTGCCAGCAGCTCCGGACGAAAGGCTGGAAACACCGTATATTTT.

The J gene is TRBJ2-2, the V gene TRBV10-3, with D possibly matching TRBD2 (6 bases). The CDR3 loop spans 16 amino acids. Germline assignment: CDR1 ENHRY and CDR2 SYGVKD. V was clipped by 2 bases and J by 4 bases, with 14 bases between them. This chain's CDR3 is CAISEGRELVTGELFF. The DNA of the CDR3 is TGTGCCATCAGTGAGGGCCGGGAGTTGGTCACCGGGGAGCTGTTTTTT.

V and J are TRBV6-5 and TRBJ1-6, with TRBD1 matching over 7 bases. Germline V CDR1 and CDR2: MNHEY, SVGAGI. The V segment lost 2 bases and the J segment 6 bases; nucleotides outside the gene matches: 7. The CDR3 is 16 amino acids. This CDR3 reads CASSYASGGRNSPLHF. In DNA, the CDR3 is TGTGCCAGCAGTTACGCGTCAGGGGGACGTAATTCACCCCTCCACTTT.

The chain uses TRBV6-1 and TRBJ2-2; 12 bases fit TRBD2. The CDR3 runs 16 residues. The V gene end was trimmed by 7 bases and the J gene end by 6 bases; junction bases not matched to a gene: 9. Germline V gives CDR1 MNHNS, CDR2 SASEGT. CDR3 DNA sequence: TGTGCCAGCACTAAACTACTAGCGGGGGGCCCCGGGGAGCTGTTTTTT. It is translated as CASTKLLAGGPGELFF.

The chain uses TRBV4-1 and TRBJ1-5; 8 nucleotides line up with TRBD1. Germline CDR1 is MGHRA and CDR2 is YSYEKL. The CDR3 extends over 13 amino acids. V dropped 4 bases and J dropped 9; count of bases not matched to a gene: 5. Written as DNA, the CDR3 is TGCGCCAGCAGCCGGGACAGGTCCCGGCCCCAGCATTTT. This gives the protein CASSRDRSRPQHF.

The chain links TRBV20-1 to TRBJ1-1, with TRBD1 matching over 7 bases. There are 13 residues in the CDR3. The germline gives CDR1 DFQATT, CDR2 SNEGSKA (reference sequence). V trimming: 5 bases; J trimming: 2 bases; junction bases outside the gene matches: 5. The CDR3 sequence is CSAETGDNTEAFF. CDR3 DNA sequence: TGCAGTGCTGAAACAGGGGATAACACTGAAGCTTTCTTT.

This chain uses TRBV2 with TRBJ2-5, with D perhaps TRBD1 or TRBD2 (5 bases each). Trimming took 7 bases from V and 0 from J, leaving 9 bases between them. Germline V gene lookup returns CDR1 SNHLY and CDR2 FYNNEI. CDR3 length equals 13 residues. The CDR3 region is CASNRGDQETQYF. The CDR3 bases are TGTGCCAGCAATCGAGGGGACCAAGAGACCCAGTACTTC.

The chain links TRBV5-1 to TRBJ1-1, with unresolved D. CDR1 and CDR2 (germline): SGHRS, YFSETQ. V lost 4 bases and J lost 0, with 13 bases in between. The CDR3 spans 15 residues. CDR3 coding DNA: TGCGCCAGCAGCCCACAGAGGACGATGAACACTGAAGCTTTCTTT. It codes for CASSPQRTMNTEAFF.

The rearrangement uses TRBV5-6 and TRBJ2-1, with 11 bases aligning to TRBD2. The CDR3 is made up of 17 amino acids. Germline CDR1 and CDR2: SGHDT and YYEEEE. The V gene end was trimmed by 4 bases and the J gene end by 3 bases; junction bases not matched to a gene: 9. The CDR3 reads CASSPLTSGIFYNEQFF. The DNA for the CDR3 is TGTGCCAGCAGCCCTCTGACTAGCGGGATTTTCTACAATGAGCAGTTCTTC.

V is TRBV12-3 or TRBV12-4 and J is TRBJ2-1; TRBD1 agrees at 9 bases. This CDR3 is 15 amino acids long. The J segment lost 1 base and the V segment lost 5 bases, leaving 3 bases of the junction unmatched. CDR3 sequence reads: CASSRDRVSYNEQFF. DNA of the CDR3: TGTGCCAGCAGTCGGGACAGGGTATCCTACAATGAGCAGTTCTTC.

CDR3 DNA: TGTGCCAGCAGCACAGGGGTTCGGGAGAACGACGAGCAGTACTTC. Protein: CASSTGVRENDEQYF. The chain is built from TRBV14 and TRBJ2-7; possibly TRBD1 for D (7 bases). Looked up from germline, CDR1 is SGHDN and CDR2 is FVKESK. This CDR3 region has 15 residues. V shed 5 bases and J shed 5 bases, with 19 bases lying between them.

The CDR3 reads CSARLSGKNTGELFF. In DNA form, the CDR3 reads TGCAGTGCTAGATTGTCGGGGAAGAACACCGGGGAGCTGTTTTTT. The V and J genes are TRBV20-1 and TRBJ2-2; possible D gene TRBD2, 5 bases. The ends were cut back, 2 bases at V and 1 base at J, with 11 bases in the middle. The CDR3 spans 15 residues. CDR1 is DFQATT and CDR2 is SNEGSKA in the germline V gene (reference sequence).

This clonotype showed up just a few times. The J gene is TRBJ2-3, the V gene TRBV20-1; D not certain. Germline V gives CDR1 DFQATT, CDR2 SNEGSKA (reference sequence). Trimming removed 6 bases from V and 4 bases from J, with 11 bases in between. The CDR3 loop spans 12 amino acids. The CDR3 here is CSAPILSDTQYF. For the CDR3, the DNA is TGCAGTGCGCCCATCTTGTCAGATACGCAGTATTTT.

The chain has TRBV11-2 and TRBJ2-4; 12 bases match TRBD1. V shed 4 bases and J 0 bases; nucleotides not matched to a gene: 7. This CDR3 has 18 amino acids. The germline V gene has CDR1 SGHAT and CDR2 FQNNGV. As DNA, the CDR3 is TGTGCCAGCAGCTCCACCGGGACAGGGGGCATAGCCAAAAACATTCAGTACTTC. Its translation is CASSSTGTGGIAKNIQYF.